The clone carrying this T cell receptor beta chain was seen more than once but under ten times. What it binds is unknown. Populations isolated by sorting all had purity greater than 95%. Expressed TCRB transcripts were sequenced because the entire RNA isolate underwent reverse transcription. TCRdb's table, derived via immunoSEQ multiplex PCR, lists solely in-frame clones and lacks some. The sample carries some 25,000 clones, approximately 51% recorded once. This sample is drawn from a study of beta chain features in type 1 diabetes. This CDR3 has 11 amino acids. The V gene's germline CDR1 is SGHRS and CDR2 YFSETQ. V shed 3 bases and J 14 bases; nucleotides not matched to a gene: 4. Study-wide points: Type 1 diabetes patients had moderately but significantly shorter TCRB CDR3s in all four CD4+ subsets. In cDNA sequencing, cells with high TCR expression could be over-represented. When VDJ junctions were examined, type 1 diabetes patients showed fewer insertions and more deletions.

The origin of this receptor is a woman between 18 and 29 years old with type 1 diabetes. V usage is TRBV5-1 and J usage is TRBJ2-1; 8 bases map to TRBD2. Source material: Tregs from blood. In DNA, the CDR3 is TGCGCCAGCAGCTCTCAGCGGGAGAAGTTCTTC. Its protein product is CASSSQREKFF.